One T cell receptor beta chain is described in this entry. The antigen it recognizes is unknown. Base qualities are not at hand, and no much larger clone is one base apart. TCRbeta CDR3 regions were amplified from genomic DNA using the immunoSEQ Assay, a bias-controlled multiplex PCR. The authors processed their data as follows. Nucleated cell counts per sample were estimated from amplification of reference gene primers within the assay. To quantify the absolute abundance of each unique TCRbeta CDR3 rearrangement, sequence reads were collapsed and filtered. For each sample, productive Simpson clonality was calculated as the square root of Simpson's diversity index across productive rearrangements. The table was pulled from immuneACCESS by TCRdb, which kept in-frame rearrangements only. Such tables lose some clones; where checked, under half of the loss comes from unresolved V genes, and the rest has no known cause. The V and J calls and the clone size are those of that table, but D and trimming were determined from the DNA. In this sample the table shows roughly 200,000 clones, about 86% of which occur a single time. Together, the top ten hold roughly 10% of the sample.

One collaborating source in Seattle enrolled patients while the patients were actively infected and followed the patients over time throughout the course of disease. Each collaborating institution followed its own protocols to collect whole blood in K2EDTA tubes. For TCRbeta analysis, collaborators shipped samples in one of three forms: frozen whole blood, isolated PBMCs, or DNA extracted from either of those sample types. Including the terminal cysteine and phenylalanine, the CDR3 comprises 15 residues. The read is trimmed to its CDR3 DNA, 45 bases read in frame from base 1. V is cut back by 8 bases and J by 7 bases, with 16 bases in the junction unmatched. CDR1 and CDR2 (MDHEN, SYDVKM) derive from the germline V gene. This entry is derived from a study of blood T cell repertoires in COVID-19 (dated by TCRdb to 2020 to 2021). Concerning the study at large: Collaborator samples came from the United States, Italy and Spain and covered acute and convalescent phases of COVID-19. Samples were obtained from the ongoing ImmuneRACE study (first 160 participants) and from over 1,000 subjects provided by 6 global collaborators. The prospective study material was composed of cDNA or gDNA derived from T cells, B-cell-depleted T cells, or PBMCs. Subjects who had been exposed to COVID-19, were actively infected with it, or had recovered from it provided the deeply sampled blood TCRbeta repertoires that made up the dataset. Where available, HLA class I and class II types were obtained from metadata supplied by the sample provider rather than from assay-based typing. The repertoires were released in a freely available public database meant as a resource for research on the immune response to SARS-CoV-2. A de-identified subject ID, COVID-19 status, age in years and sex were almost always included in the sample metadata. Results the study describes overall, beyond this receptor: The quantity of clinical and demographic metadata differed by source and by participant and was supplied without curation.

The sample taken for sequencing was peripheral blood. The rearranged segments are TRBV28 and TRBJ1-2; 7 nucleotides in the junction match TRBD1. This sequence originates from a woman in her 50s with COVID-19, enrolled during active disease. The CDR3 protein: CASDPTGQAVRGYTF. The DNA sequence reads TGTGCCAGCGACCCTACCGGACAGGCCGTACGTGGCTACACCTTC.